These T cell receptor beta chains were read from a single sample in a study of T cell responses to AZD1222 COVID-19 vaccine. The table came from immunoSEQ multiplex PCR; TCRdb's copy has only in-frame clones and leaves some out. The sample lists roughly 120,000 clones, approximately 86% occurring once. The source material was peripheral blood, sampled on day 0 of AZD1222 vaccination. The receptors here all came from an adult in good health. CDR3s include the opening cysteine and the closing phenylalanine or tryptophan. Each record gives: clone size, J gene, D gene, V gene, CDR3 DNA, CDR3 protein. The D gene is left open where the match is weak. Expanded clones are given a class, and other clones once, few, many or no size at all.

clone size: NA
J gene: TRBJ1-1
D gene: NA
V gene: TRBV2
CDR3 DNA: TGTGCCAGCATCGAGGACCCGCTCACTGAAGCTTTCTTT
CDR3 protein: CASIEDPLTEAFF

clone size: NA
J gene: TRBJ1-1
D gene: NA
V gene: TRBV5-5
CDR3 DNA: TGTGCCAGCAGCTTTTTCTACCGGGGGGACACTGAAGCTTTCTTT
CDR3 protein: CASSFFYRGDTEAFF

clone size: NA
J gene: TRBJ2-7
D gene: NA
V gene: TRBV27
CDR3 DNA: TGTGCCAGCAGTTGGGGTAAGGGGGGGGACGAGCAGTACTTC
CDR3 protein: CASSWGKGGDEQYF

clone size: NA
J gene: TRBJ1-2
D gene: TRBD1
V gene: TRBV29-1
CDR3 DNA: TGCAGCGTTGTCCCACAGGGGCTTGGCTATGGCTACACCTTC
CDR3 protein: CSVVPQGLGYGYTF

clone size: NA
J gene: TRBJ1-6
D gene: NA
V gene: TRBV15
CDR3 DNA: TGTGCCACCAGCAGAGAGCCCAGGGCTTCACCCCTCCACTTT
CDR3 protein: CATSREPRASPLHF

clone size: NA
J gene: TRBJ2-1
D gene: NA
V gene: TRBV10-3
CDR3 DNA: TGTGCCATCAGTGAGACAGGGCTTGACGATGAGCAGTTCTTC
CDR3 protein: CAISETGLDDEQFF

clone size: NA
J gene: TRBJ1-2
D gene: NA
V gene: TRBV6-5
CDR3 DNA: TGTGCCAGCAGTTACTCCTCTCCCGGGACCTATGGCTACACCTTC
CDR3 protein: CASSYSSPGTYGYTF

clone size: NA
J gene: TRBJ2-5
D gene: NA
V gene: TRBV5-1
CDR3 DNA: TGCGCCAGCAGCGAGACACCCGGGACCCGAGAGACCCAGTACTTC
CDR3 protein: CASSETPGTRETQYF

clone size: few
J gene: TRBJ2-5
D gene: NA
V gene: TRBV28
CDR3 DNA: TGTGCCAGCACCCCCCCGGAGCGGAGCCAAGAGACCCAGTACTTC
CDR3 protein: CASTPPERSQETQYF

clone size: NA
J gene: TRBJ1-3
D gene: TRBD1
V gene: TRBV18
CDR3 DNA: TGTGCCAGCTCACCAATCCAAAGCACAGGGGACTCTGGAAACACCATATATTTT
CDR3 protein: CASSPIQSTGDSGNTIYF

clone size: few
J gene: TRBJ2-7
D gene: TRBD1
V gene: TRBV5-4
CDR3 DNA: TGTGCCAGCAGCTCACCACAGGGGGCTGGCGAGCAGTACTTC
CDR3 protein: CASSSPQGAGEQYF

clone size: NA
J gene: TRBJ2-1
D gene: NA
V gene: TRBV28
CDR3 DNA: TGTGCCAGCAGTTTACTGACAAGGTACAATGAGCAGTTCTTC
CDR3 protein: CASSLLTRYNEQFF

clone size: NA
J gene: TRBJ1-2
D gene: NA
V gene: TRBV19
CDR3 DNA: TGTGCCAGTAGTATTTCGCATTCCTATGGCTACACCTTC
CDR3 protein: CASSISHSYGYTF

clone size: once
J gene: TRBJ1-4
D gene: NA
V gene: TRBV6-5
CDR3 DNA: TGTGCCGGTGGAGATGGGGCTAATGAAAAACTGTTTTTT
CDR3 protein: CAGGDGANEKLFF

clone size: NA
J gene: TRBJ2-1
D gene: TRBD1
V gene: TRBV28
CDR3 DNA: TGTGCCAGCAGTTTTGGGGGCGGAACAGGGGAAAGCAATGAGCAGTTCTTC
CDR3 protein: CASSFGGGTGESNEQFF

clone size: NA
J gene: TRBJ1-1
D gene: TRBD1
V gene: TRBV5-4
CDR3 DNA: TGTGCCAGCAGCCGGGACAGGGGGGCGGGAGAAGCTTTCTTT
CDR3 protein: CASSRDRGAGEAFF

clone size: NA
J gene: TRBJ2-5
D gene: NA
V gene: TRBV15
CDR3 DNA: TGTGCCACCAGCAGAGTTGGCCTGGACGAAGAGACCCAGTACTTC
CDR3 protein: CATSRVGLDEETQYF

clone size: once
J gene: TRBJ1-6
D gene: TRBD1
V gene: TRBV11-3
CDR3 DNA: TGTGCCAGCAGCTTCCAGGGGGCGGATTCACCCCTCCACTTT
CDR3 protein: CASSFQGADSPLHF

clone size: NA
J gene: TRBJ2-5
D gene: NA
V gene: TRBV4-3
CDR3 DNA: TGCGCCAGCAGCCAAGATCACGGCTTCCAAGAGACCCAGTACTTC
CDR3 protein: CASSQDHGFQETQYF

clone size: NA
J gene: TRBJ2-7
D gene: NA
V gene: TRBV3-1/TRBV3-2
CDR3 DNA: TGTGCCAGCAGCGGGACCTTCTACGAGCAGTACTTC
CDR3 protein: CASSGTFYEQYF

clone size: NA
J gene: TRBJ1-6
D gene: NA
V gene: TRBV25-1
CDR3 DNA: TGTGCCAGCGCTGCGTCTTCAGATAATTCACCCCTCCACTTT
CDR3 protein: CASAASSDNSPLHF

clone size: NA
J gene: TRBJ1-5
D gene: NA
V gene: TRBV6-5
CDR3 DNA: TGTGCCAGCAAACAAATGGACAGCCAAAATCAGCCCCAGCATTTT
CDR3 protein: CASKQMDSQNQPQHF

clone size: NA
J gene: TRBJ2-5
D gene: NA
V gene: TRBV7-2
CDR3 DNA: TGTGCCAGCAGCTTAGAGAACACGGCGGGGACCCAGTACTTC
CDR3 protein: CASSLENTAGTQYF

clone size: few
J gene: TRBJ1-2
D gene: NA
V gene: TRBV3-1/TRBV3-2
CDR3 DNA: TGTGCCAGCAGCCCGAGGGGGGTTAACTATGGCTACACCTTC
CDR3 protein: CASSPRGVNYGYTF

clone size: NA
J gene: TRBJ2-2
D gene: NA
V gene: TRBV6-5
CDR3 DNA: TGTGCCAGCAGTTCCCACGGTGGGGCTTTAGGGGAGCTGTTTTTT
CDR3 protein: CASSSHGGALGELFF

clone size: NA
J gene: TRBJ2-7
D gene: NA
V gene: TRBV6-5
CDR3 DNA: TGTGCCAGCAGTTCGACCGAGGGGTACGAGCAGTACTTC
CDR3 protein: CASSSTEGYEQYF

clone size: NA
J gene: TRBJ2-7
D gene: TRBD2
V gene: TRBV4-3
CDR3 DNA: TGCGCCAGCAGCCAAGACAATCCGGGACTAGGCGGGGAGCAGTACTTC
CDR3 protein: CASSQDNPGLGGEQYF

clone size: NA
J gene: TRBJ2-3
D gene: NA
V gene: TRBV11-3
CDR3 DNA: TGTGCCAGCAGCTTAGAGGGGAACACAGATACGCAGTATTTT
CDR3 protein: CASSLEGNTDTQYF

clone size: NA
J gene: TRBJ1-6
D gene: NA
V gene: TRBV7-9
CDR3 DNA: TGTGCCAGCAGCTCATTCCTGAATTCACCCCTCCACTTT
CDR3 protein: CASSSFLNSPLHF